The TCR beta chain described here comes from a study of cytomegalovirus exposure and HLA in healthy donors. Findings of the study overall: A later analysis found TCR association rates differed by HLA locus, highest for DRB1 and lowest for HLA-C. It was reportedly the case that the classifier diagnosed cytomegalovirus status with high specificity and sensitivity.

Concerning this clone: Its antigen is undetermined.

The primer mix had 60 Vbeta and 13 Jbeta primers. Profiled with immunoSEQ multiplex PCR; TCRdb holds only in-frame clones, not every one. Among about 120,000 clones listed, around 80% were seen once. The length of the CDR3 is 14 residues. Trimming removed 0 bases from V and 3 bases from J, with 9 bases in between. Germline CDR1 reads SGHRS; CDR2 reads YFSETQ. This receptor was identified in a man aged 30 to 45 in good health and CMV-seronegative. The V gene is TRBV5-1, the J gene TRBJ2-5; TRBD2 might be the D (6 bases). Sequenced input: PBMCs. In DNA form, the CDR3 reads TGCGCCAGCAGCTTGGCCGTAGCGGAAGAGACCCAGTACTTC. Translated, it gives CASSLAVAEETQYF.